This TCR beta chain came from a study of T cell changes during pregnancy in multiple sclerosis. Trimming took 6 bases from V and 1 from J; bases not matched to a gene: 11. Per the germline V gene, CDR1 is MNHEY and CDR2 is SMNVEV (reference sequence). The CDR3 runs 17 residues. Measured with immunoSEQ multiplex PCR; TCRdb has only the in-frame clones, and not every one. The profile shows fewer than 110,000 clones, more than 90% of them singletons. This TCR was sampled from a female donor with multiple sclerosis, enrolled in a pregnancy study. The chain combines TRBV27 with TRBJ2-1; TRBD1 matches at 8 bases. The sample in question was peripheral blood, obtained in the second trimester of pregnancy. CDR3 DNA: TGTGCCAGCAGCTTTGACAGGGGCCCCCGGTCCTACAATGAGCAGTTCTTC. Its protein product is CASSFDRGPRSYNEQFF.